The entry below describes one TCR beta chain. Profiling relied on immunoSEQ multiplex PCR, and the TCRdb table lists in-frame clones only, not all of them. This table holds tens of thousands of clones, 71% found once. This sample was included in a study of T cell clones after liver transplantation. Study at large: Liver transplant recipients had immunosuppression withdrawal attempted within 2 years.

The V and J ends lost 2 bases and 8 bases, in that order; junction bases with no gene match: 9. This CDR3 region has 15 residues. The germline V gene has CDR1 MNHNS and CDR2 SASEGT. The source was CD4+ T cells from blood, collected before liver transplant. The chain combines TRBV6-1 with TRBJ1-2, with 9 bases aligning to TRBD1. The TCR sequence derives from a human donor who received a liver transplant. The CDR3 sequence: CASSETVRGQGGYTF. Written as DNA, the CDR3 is TGTGCCAGCAGTGAAACGGTGCGGGGACAGGGCGGCTACACCTTC.